Presented here are 15 T cell receptor beta chains from one specimen sequenced in a study of cytomegalovirus exposure and HLA in healthy donors. 60 Vbeta and 13 Jbeta primers were used in PCR. The table came from immunoSEQ multiplex PCR; TCRdb's copy has only in-frame clones and leaves some out. The sample gives 150,000 to 250,000 clones, around three quarters of which show up once; around 1.9% is in the top ten. Sample: PBMCs. These receptors were taken from a man aged 30 to 39 in good health and CMV-seronegative.

This clone was observed once. The chain recombines TRBV28 with TRBJ1-1; 7 bases agree with TRBD1. The ends lost 3 bases at V and 0 bases at J; junction bases unmatched: 10. Germline lookup yields CDR1 MDHEN and CDR2 SYDVKM. CDR3 length: 17 residues. The chain's CDR3 is CASSLDRSTRMNTEAFF. Written as DNA, the CDR3 is TGTGCCAGCAGTTTGGACAGGTCAACCCGAATGAACACTGAAGCTTTCTTT. The complete variable domain, with remaining parts taken from reference TRBV28 and TRBJ1-1, reads DVKVTQSSRYLVKRTGEKVFLECVQDMDHENMFWYRQDPGLGLRLIYFSYDVKMKEKGDIPEGYSVSREKKERFSLILESASTNQTSMYLCASSLDRSTRMNTEAFFGQGTRLTVV.

The genes are TRBV6-5 and TRBJ2-1; D not certain. The CDR3 spans 16 residues. From germline, CDR1 is MNHEY and CDR2 SVGAGI. The V end was cut by 2 bases, the J end by 4 bases, with 15 bases between. CDR3 sequence: CASSYVGLGAYNEQFF. In DNA, the CDR3 is TGTGCCAGCAGTTACGTAGGTCTAGGAGCTTACAATGAGCAGTTCTTC.

A remark on this clone: A junction boundary mismatches the germline segment, possibly from a read error. V gene TRBV7-7 combines with J gene TRBJ2-2; TRBD2 might be the D (6 bases). The CDR3 length is 16 residues. Germline CDR1 SSHAT, CDR2 FNYEAQ (reference sequence). The CDR3 is CASSLVPGANTGELFF. DNA for the CDR3: TGTGCTAGCAGCTTAGTGCCGGGAGCGAACACCGGGGAGCTGTTTTTT. The whole variable domain, filled in from reference TRBV7-7 and TRBJ2-2, reads GAGVSQSPRYKVTKRGQDVTLRCDPISSHATLYWYQQALGQGPEFLTYFNYEAQPDKSGLPSDRFSAERPEGSISTLTIQRTEQRDSAMYRCASSLVPGANTGELFFGEGSRLTVL.

The V and J genes are TRBV6-1 and TRBJ1-2; D ambiguous. V gave up 8 bases and J gave up 5 bases, with 6 bases separating them. The germline CDR1 and CDR2 sequences are MNHNS and SASEGT. The CDR3 runs 10 residues. The chain's CDR3 is CASQQYGYTF. The CDR3 DNA sequence: TGTGCCAGCCAACAGTATGGCTACACCTTC.

This clone occurred a few times. The CDR3 sequence: CASSLPGGGTEAFF. In DNA form, the CDR3 reads TGTGCCAGCAGCTTACCAGGGGGCGGCACTGAAGCTTTCTTT. The V gene is TRBV7-9, the J gene TRBJ1-1, with 8 bases that match TRBD1. Germline-derived CDR1 and CDR2 are SEHNR and FQNEAQ (reference sequence). CDR3 length: 14 residues. Trimming took 2 bases from V and 4 from J; bases not matched to a gene: 3.

The V gene is TRBV27, the J gene TRBJ2-2; no clear D gene. Trimming stripped 5 bases from V and 4 bases from J, with 8 bases between. The CDR3 is 13 amino acids. Germline V gene lookup returns CDR1 MNHEY and CDR2 SMNVEV (reference sequence). This chain's CDR3 is CASSPLGTGELFF. The CDR3 region has the DNA TGTGCCAGCAGTCCCCTCGGCACCGGGGAGCTGTTTTTT.

The V gene is TRBV2, the J gene TRBJ2-1; 14 bases agree with TRBD2. CDR1 is SNHLY and CDR2 is FYNNEI in the germline V gene. The CDR3 is 16 amino acids. Trimming removed 5 bases from V and 2 bases from J; junction bases left unmatched: 2. The CDR3 DNA follows: TGTGCCAGCAGTCGACTAGCGGGAGGGCCCTACAATGAGCAGTTCTTC. This sequence encodes CASSRLAGGPYNEQFF.

This clone has just a few counts. V gene TRBV15 combines with J gene TRBJ2-7; D possibly corresponds to TRBD2 (6 bases). V lost 3 bases to trimming and J lost 3 bases, with 18 bases between them. In germline, CDR1 is LNHNV, CDR2 YYDKDF (reference sequence). There are 16 residues in the CDR3. As DNA, the CDR3 is TGTGCCACCAGCAGGGGTGGGACTGAGGGATACTACGAGCAGTACTTC. This encodes CATSRGGTEGYYEQYF.

The chain has TRBV2 and TRBJ2-2, with TRBD1 matching over 7 bases. The CDR3 has 17 residues. Unmatched junction bases numbered 12, after V lost 5 bases and J lost 3 bases. CDR1 is SNHLY, CDR2 FYNNEI, per germline. Here the CDR3 DNA reads TGTGCCAGCAGTTTCTCCTCCGGGACAGCATACACCGGGGAGCTGTTTTTT. Its protein product is CASSFSSGTAYTGELFF. Variable domain in full (rest from reference TRBV2 and TRBJ2-2): EPEVTQTPSHQVTQMGQEVILRCVPISNHLYFYWYRQILGQKVEFLVSFYNNEISEKSEIFDDQFSVERPDGSNFTLKIRSTKLEDSAMYFCASSFSSGTAYTGELFFGEGSRLTVL.

This clone was recorded only once. The CDR3 DNA reads TGTGCCAGCTGTCAAGGGACTGGCGGCTACGAGCAGTACTTC. Protein: CASCQGTGGYEQYF. The gene calls are TRBV5-6 and TRBJ2-7; TRBD2 is a possible D gene (6 bases). V lost 7 bases, J lost 3 bases, and 17 bases lay in between. The CDR3 length is 14 residues. Germline V gene lookup returns CDR1 SGHDT and CDR2 YYEEEE.

The chain recombines TRBV10-2 with TRBJ1-5; 7 nucleotides line up with TRBD1. The CDR3 covers 13 residues. Per the germline V gene, CDR1 is WSHSY and CDR2 is SAAADI. J was trimmed by 5 bases and V by 3 bases; bases with no gene match: 1. CDR3 amino acids: CASSEGGHQPQHF. Here the CDR3 DNA reads TGCGCCAGCAGTGAAGGGGGCCATCAGCCCCAGCATTTT.

The rearrangement joins TRBV5-1 to TRBJ2-1; 11 nucleotides agree with TRBD2. Trimming took 4 bases from V and 7 from J; bases not matched to a gene: 7. This CDR3 comprises 15 residues. Germline-derived CDR1 and CDR2 are SGHRS and YFSETQ. The chain's CDR3 is CASSPLAGELNEQFF. CDR3 nucleotides: TGCGCCAGCAGCCCACTAGCGGGAGAGCTGAATGAGCAGTTCTTC.

The chain combines TRBV5-4 with TRBJ2-3; D remains ambiguous. Trimming took off 0 bases at V and 2 bases at J, with 10 bases between the two ends. Per germline, CDR1 SGHNT and CDR2 YYREEE (reference sequence). The CDR3 is made up of 15 amino acids. CDR3 coding DNA: TGTGCCAGCAGCTTGGTTGGCATAAACACAGATACGCAGTATTTT. Translation gives CASSLVGINTDTQYF.

The chain couples TRBV14 to TRBJ1-6; TRBD1 matches 9 bases. Germline V gene lookup returns CDR1 SGHDN and CDR2 FVKESK. CDR3 length: 18 residues. After removal of 2 bases from V and 0 bases from J, the junction contained 5 bases not matched to a gene. The CDR3 bases are TGTGCCAGCAGCCAACCCGGGACAGGGAGCTCCTATAATTCACCCCTCCACTTT. Its translation is CASSQPGTGSSYNSPLHF. The full variable domain, rest sourced from reference TRBV14 and TRBJ1-6, is EAGVTQFPSHSVIEKGQTVTLRCDPISGHDNLYWYRRVMGKEIKFLLHFVKESKQDESGMPNNRFLAERTGGTYSTLKVQPAELEDSGVYFCASSQPGTGSSYNSPLHFGNGTRLTVT.

The V call is TRBV6-5, the J call TRBJ2-5, with 7 bases identical to TRBD1. This CDR3 region has 14 residues. J gave up 1 base and V 8 bases, and 7 bases lay outside the gene matches. Per germline, CDR1 MNHEY and CDR2 SVGAGI. In DNA, the CDR3 is TGTGCCAGCTACCCGACAGGGTCCCAAGAGACCCAGTACTTC. It yields the protein CASYPTGSQETQYF.